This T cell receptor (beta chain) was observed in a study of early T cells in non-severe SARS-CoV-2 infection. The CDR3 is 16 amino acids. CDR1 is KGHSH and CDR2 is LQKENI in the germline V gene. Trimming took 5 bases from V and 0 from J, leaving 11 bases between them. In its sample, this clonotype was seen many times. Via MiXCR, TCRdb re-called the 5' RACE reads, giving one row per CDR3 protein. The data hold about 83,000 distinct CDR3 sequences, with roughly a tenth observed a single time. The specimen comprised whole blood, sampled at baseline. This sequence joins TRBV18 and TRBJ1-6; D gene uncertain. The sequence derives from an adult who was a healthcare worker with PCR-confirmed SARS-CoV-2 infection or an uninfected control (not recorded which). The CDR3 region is CASSSTLSSYNSPLHF. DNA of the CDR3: TGTGCCAGCTCATCGACCCTGAGCTCCTATAATTCACCCCTCCACTTT.